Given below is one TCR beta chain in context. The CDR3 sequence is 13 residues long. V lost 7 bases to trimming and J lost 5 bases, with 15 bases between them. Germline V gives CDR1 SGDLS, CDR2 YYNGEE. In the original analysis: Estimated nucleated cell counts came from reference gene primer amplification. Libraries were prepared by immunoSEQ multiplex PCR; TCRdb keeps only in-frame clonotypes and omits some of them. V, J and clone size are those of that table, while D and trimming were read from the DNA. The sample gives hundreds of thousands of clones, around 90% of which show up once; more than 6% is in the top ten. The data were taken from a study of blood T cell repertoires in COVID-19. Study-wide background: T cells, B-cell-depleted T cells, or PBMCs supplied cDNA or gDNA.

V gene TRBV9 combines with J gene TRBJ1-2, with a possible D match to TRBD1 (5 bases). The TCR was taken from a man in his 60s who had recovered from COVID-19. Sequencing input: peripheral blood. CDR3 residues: CASGDGGVYGYTF. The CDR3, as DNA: TGTGCCAGCGGGGACGGGGGGGTATATGGCTACACCTTC.